What follows is one TCR beta chain and its context. These data are taken from a study of blood T cell repertoires in COVID-19. CDR3 length: 14 residues. The germline V gene encodes CDR1 SGHAT and CDR2 FQNNGV. Between the trimmed V and J ends, which lost 5 bases and 0 bases, there was a span of 8 bases. Sequenced by immunoSEQ multiplex PCR; TCRdb stores in-frame clones only, minus some. The sample includes 300,000 to 400,000 clones, more than 85% of them seen just once. V gene TRBV11-2 combines with J gene TRBJ1-3; D unclear. The TCR comes from a woman younger than 45 who had recovered from COVID-19. Material: PBMCs or T cells enriched from blood (not recorded which). The CDR3 DNA is TGTGCCAGCAGCCCTTCTATCTCTGGAAACACCATATATTTT. Translation: CASSPSISGNTIYF. Filled out from reference TRBV11-2 and TRBJ1-3, the complete variable domain reads EAGVAQSPRYKIIEKRQSVAFWCNPISGHATLYWYQQILGQGPKLLIQFQNNGVVDDSQLPKDRFSAERLKGVDSTLKIQPAKLEDSAVYLCASSPSISGNTIYFGEGSWLTVV.